This note documents a single T cell receptor (beta chain) sequence. The antigen is unknown. The source of the sample is a study of shared clonotypes between healthy human individuals. Germline V gene lookup returns CDR1 SGHRS and CDR2 YFSETQ. The CDR3 contains 13 residues. V was shortened by 4 bases and J by 3 bases, with 10 bases between the two germline ends. Clones were sequenced by immunoSEQ multiplex PCR, and TCRdb holds only the in-frame ones, with some missing. Here the sample spans approximately 500,000 clones, 70% to 80% being singletons. Notes on the study in general: It was expected that sequencing depth would affect clonotype sharing among donors.

The sequenced sample was PBMCs. The sequence came from a woman in her thirties or forties in good health. Some clones in this sample may be carry-over from other donors' samples. V and J are TRBV5-1 and TRBJ1-1; D is ambiguous. Written as DNA, the CDR3 is TGCGCCAGCAGCGCCGCCGGGGACACTGAAGCTTTCTTT. Its translation: CASSAAGDTEAFF.